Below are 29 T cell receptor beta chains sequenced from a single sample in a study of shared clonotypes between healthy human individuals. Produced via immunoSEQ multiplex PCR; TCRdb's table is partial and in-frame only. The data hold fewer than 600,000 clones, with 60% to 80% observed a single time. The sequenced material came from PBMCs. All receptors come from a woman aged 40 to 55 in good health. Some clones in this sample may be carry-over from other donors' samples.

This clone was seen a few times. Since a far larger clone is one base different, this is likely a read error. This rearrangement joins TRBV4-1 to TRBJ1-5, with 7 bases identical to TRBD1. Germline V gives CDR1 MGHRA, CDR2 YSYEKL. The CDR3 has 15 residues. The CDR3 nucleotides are TGTGCCAGCAGCCAAGATGAGGGGGCTCATCAGCCTCAGCATTTT. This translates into CASSQDEGAHQPQHF.

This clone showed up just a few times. CDR3 nucleotide sequence: TGTGCCAGCCGTCCCGGGGGTACCTACGAGCAGTACTTC. It translates to CASRPGGTYEQYF. The chain uses TRBV2 and TRBJ2-7; tentatively, D is TRBD2 (6 bases). CDR1 and CDR2 from the germline V gene are SNHLY and FYNNEI. The ends were cut back, 8 bases at V and 2 bases at J, with 13 bases in the middle. This CDR3 spans 13 amino acids.

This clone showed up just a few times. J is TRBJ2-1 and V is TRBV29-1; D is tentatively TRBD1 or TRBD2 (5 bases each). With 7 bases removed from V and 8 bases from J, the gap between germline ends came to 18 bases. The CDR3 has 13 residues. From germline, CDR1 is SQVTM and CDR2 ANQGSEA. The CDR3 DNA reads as TGCAGCGCACCGGGACCTAAAAATCATGAGCAGTTCTTC. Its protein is CSAPGPKNHEQFF.

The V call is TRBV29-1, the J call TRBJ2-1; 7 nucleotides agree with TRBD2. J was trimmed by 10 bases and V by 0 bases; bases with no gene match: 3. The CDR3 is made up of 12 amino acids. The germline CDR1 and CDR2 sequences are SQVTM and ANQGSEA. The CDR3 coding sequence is TGCAGCGTTGAAGAGGCGGGAGTCGAGCAGTTCTTC. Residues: CSVEEAGVEQFF.

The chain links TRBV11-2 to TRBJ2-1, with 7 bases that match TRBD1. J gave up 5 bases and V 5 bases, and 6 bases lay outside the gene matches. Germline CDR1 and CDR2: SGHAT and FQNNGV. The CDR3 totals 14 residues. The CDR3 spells CASSPGQLNNEQFF. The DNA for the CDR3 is TGTGCCAGCAGCCCGGGACAGCTAAACAATGAGCAGTTCTTC.

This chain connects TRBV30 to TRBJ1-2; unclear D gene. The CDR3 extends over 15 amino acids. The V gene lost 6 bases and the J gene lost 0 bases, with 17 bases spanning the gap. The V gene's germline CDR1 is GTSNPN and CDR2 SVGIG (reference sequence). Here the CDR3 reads CACSAAARANYGYTF. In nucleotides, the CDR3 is TGTGCCTGCTCGGCGGCCGCTCGGGCTAACTATGGCTACACCTTC.

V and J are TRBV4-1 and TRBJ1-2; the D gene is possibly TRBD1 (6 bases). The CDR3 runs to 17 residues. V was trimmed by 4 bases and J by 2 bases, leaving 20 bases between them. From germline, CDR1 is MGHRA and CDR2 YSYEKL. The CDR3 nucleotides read TGCGCCAGCAGCCTCATGGGCGGTCTAAGGGGGAACTATGGCTACACCTTC. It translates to CASSLMGGLRGNYGYTF.

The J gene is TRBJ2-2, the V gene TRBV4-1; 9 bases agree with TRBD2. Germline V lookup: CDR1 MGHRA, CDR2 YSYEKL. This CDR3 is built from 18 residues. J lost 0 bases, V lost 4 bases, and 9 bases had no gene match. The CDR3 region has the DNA TGCGCCAGCAGCCCTAGTGGTCGCGGGAGGGCGAACACCGGGGAGCTGTTTTTT. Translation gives CASSPSGRGRANTGELFF.

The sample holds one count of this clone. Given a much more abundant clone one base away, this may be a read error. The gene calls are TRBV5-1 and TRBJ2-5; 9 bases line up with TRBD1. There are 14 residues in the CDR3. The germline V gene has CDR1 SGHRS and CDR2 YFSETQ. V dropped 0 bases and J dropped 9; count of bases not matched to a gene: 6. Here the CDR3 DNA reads TGCGCCAGCAGCTTGGACAGGGGGCGTGAGGCCCAGTACTTC. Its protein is CASSLDRGREAQYF.

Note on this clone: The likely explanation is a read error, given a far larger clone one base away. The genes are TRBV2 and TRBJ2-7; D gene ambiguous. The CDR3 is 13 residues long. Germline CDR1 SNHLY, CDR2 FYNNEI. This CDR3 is CASTRQIAYEQHF. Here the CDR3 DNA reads TGTGCCAGCACTCGTCAGATAGCCTACGAGCAGCACTTC.

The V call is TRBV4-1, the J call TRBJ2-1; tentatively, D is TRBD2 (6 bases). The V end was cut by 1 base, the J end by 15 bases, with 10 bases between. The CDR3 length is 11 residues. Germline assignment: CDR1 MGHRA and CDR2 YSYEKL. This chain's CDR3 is CASSQAGTLFF. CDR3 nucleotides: TGCGCCAGCAGCCAAGCCGGGACTTTGTTCTTC.

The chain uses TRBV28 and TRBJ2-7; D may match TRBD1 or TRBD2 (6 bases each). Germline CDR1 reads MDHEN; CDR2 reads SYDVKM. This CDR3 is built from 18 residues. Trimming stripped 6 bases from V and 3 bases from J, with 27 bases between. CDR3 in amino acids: CASSPGQTGGPTSYEQYF. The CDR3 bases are TGTGCCAGCAGCCCGGGACAAACCGGAGGGCCGACGAGCTACGAGCAGTACTTC. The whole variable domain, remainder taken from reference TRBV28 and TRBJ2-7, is DVKVTQSSRYLVKRTGEKVFLECVQDMDHENMFWYRQDPGLGLRLIYFSYDVKMKEKGDIPEGYSVSREKKERFSLILESASTNQTSMYLCASSPGQTGGPTSYEQYFGPGTRLTVT.

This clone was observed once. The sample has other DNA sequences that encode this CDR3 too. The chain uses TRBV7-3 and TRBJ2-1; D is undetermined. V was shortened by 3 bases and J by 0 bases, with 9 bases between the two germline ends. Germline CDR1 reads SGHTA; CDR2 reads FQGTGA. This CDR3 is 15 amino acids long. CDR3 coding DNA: TGTGCCAGCAGCTTGAACCCTAGCTCCTACAATGAGCAGTTCTTC. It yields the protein CASSLNPSSYNEQFF.

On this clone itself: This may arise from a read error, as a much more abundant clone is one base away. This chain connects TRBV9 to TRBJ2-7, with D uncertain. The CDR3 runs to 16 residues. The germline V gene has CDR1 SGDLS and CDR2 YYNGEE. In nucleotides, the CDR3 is TGTGCCAGCAGCTCCCCCCTGGACGGATCCTCCCACGAGCAGTACTTC. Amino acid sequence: CASSSPLDGSSHEQYF.

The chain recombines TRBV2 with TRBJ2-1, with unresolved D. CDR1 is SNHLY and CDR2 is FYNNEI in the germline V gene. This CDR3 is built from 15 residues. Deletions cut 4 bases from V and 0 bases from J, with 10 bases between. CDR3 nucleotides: TGTGCCAGCAGTGCTCAGGCGAGCTCCTACAATGAGCAGTTCTTC. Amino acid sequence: CASSAQASSYNEQFF.

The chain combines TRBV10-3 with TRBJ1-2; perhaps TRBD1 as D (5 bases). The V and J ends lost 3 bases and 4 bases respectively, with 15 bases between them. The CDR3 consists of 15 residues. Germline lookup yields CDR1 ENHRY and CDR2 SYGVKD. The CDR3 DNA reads TGTGCCATCAGTGAAACCGGGACGGGGGGCTATGGCTACACCTTC. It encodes CAISETGTGGYGYTF.

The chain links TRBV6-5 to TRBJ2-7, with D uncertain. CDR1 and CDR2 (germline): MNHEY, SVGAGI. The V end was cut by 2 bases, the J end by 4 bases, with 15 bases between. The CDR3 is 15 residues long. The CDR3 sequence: CASSYARTGWYEQYF. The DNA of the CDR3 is TGTGCCAGCAGTTACGCCCGGACGGGCTGGTACGAGCAGTACTTC.

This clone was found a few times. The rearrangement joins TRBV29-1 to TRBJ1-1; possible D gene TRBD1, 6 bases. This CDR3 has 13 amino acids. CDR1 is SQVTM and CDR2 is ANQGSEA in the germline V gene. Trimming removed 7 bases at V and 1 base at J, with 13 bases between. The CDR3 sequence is CSGAGHTNTEAFF. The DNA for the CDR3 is TGCAGCGGAGCGGGACACACGAACACTGAAGCTTTCTTT.

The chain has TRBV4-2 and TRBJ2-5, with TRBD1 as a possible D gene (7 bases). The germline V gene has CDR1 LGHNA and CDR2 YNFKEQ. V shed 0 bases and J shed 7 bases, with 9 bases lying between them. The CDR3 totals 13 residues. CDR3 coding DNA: TGTGCCAGCAGCCAAGATCAGGGGGGGACCCAGTACTTC. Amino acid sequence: CASSQDQGGTQYF.

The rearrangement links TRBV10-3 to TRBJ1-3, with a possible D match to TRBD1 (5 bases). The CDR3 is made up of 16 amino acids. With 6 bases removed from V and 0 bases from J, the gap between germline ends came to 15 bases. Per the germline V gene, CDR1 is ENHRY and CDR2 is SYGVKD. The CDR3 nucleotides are TGTGCCATCAGAACAGGTCCCGCAGACTCTGGAAACACCATATATTTT. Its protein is CAIRTGPADSGNTIYF.

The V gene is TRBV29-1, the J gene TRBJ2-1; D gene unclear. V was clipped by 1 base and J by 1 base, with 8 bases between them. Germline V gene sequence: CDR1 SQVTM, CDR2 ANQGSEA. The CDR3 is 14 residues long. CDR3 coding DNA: TGCAGCGTTGAAGTTCGCGGATCCTACAATGAGCAGTTCTTC. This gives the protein CSVEVRGSYNEQFF.

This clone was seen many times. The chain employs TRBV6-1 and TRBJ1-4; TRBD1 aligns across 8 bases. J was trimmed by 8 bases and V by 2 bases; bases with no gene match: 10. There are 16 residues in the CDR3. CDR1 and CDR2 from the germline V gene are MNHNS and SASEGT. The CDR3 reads CASSERSGQGAEKLFF. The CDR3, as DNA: TGTGCCAGCAGTGAAAGGTCCGGACAGGGAGCCGAAAAACTGTTTTTT.

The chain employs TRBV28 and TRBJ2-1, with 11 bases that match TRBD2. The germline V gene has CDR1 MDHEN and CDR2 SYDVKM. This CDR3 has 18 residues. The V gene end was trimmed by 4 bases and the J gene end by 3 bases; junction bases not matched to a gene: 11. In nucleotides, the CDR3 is TGTGCCAGCAGTTCCGGGCTAGCGGGAGGAGGGCGCTACAATGAGCAGTTCTTC. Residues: CASSSGLAGGGRYNEQFF.

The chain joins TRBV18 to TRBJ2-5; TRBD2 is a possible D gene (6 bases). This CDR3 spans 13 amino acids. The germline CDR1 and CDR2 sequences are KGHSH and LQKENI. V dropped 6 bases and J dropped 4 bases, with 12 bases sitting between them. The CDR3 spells CASSAGIPETQYF. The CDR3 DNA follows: TGTGCCAGCTCGGCGGGAATTCCAGAGACCCAGTACTTC.

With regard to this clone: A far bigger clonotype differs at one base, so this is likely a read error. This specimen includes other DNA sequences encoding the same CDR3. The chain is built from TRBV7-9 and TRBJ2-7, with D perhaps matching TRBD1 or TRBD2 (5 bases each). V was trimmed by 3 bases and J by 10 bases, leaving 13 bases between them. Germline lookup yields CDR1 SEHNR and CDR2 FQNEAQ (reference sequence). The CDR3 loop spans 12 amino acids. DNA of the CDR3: TGTGCCAGCAGCTTTGGACTGGGGGAACAGTACTTC. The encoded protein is CASSFGLGEQYF.

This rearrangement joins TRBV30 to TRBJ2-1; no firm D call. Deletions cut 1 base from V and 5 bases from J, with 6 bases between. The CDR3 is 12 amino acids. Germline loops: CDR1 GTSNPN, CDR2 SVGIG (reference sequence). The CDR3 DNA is TGTGCCTGGAGTGGGCTAGACAATGAGCAGTTCTTC. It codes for CAWSGLDNEQFF. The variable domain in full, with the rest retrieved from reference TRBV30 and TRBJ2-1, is SQTIHQWPATLVQPVGSPLSLECTVEGTSNPNLYWYRQAAGRGLQLLFYSVGIGQISSEVPQNLSASRPQDRQFILSSKKLLLSDSGFYLCAWSGLDNEQFFGPGTRLTVL.

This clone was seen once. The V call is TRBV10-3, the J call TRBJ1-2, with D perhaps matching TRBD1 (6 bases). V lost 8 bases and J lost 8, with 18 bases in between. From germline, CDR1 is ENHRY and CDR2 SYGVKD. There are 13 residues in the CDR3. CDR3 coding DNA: TGTGCCATCGTCAAAGGGGGGGGCGACGGCTACACCTTC. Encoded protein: CAIVKGGGDGYTF.

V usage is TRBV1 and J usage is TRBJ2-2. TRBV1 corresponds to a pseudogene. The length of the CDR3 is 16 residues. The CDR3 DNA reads TGCACCAGCAGCCAAGAACTCCCGGGCCGGGCCGGGGAGCTGTTTTTT. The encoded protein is CTSSQELPGRAGELFF.

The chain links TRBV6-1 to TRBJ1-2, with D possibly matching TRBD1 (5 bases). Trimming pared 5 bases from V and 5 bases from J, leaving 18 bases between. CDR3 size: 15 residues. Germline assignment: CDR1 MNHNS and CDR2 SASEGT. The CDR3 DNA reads TGTGCCAGCAGTCCCCTGGGGGTATCTCCATATGGCTACACCTTC. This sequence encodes CASSPLGVSPYGYTF.